These 27 T cell receptor beta chains came from one sample sequenced in a study of cytomegalovirus exposure and HLA in healthy donors (dated by TCRdb to the late 2010s). Libraries were made using the immunoSEQ multiplex PCR assay. The multiplex PCR relied on a mix of 60 forward primers for TCR Vbeta segments and 13 reverse primers for TCR Jbeta segments. TCRdb mirrors the immuneACCESS table, restricted to in-frame sequences. Some clones are absent from its copies; in checked studies, under half trace to an unresolved V gene, and the reason for the others is unknown. The sample table lists nearly 110,000 clones, just over 70% of them with a count of one. The top ten clonotypes cover 0.79% of the sample. Sequencing input: PBMCs. Receptor source: a boy between 10 and 17 years old in good health and CMV-seronegative.

This clone was observed many times. V gene TRBV30 combines with J gene TRBJ2-2; D ambiguous. CDR3 length equals 13 residues. The germline gives CDR1 GTSNPN, CDR2 SVGIG (reference sequence). Trimming cost V 0 bases and J 1 base, with 3 bases left between them. CDR3 in amino acids: CAWSVRNTGELFF. CDR3 bases: TGTGCCTGGAGTGTCAGGAACACCGGGGAGCTGTTTTTT.

CDR3 loop: CASSEGAGQPQHF. CDR3 bases: TGTGCCAGCAGTGAGGGGGCTGGTCAGCCCCAGCATTTT. The chain combines TRBV6-4 with TRBJ1-5; D is perhaps TRBD1 (6 bases). This CDR3 is built from 13 residues. Trimming pared 3 bases from V and 6 bases from J, leaving 9 bases between. Germline values: CDR1 MRHNA, CDR2 SNTAGT.

This clone appeared a few times. J is TRBJ2-7 and V is TRBV4-1; TRBD2 is a possible D gene (5 bases). The CDR3 is 13 residues long. The germline CDR1 and CDR2 sequences are MGHRA and YSYEKL. V lost 4 bases and J lost 4, with 11 bases in between. For the CDR3, the DNA is TGCGCCAGCAGCCTCTCCCTAGCTTACGAGCAGTACTTC. It specifies CASSLSLAYEQYF.

The V and J genes are TRBV5-1 and TRBJ2-7; TRBD2 aligns across 10 bases. Germline V lookup: CDR1 SGHRS, CDR2 YFSETQ. V shed 4 bases, J shed 1 base, and the junction held 5 bases outside the gene matches. The CDR3 is made up of 15 amino acids. Here the CDR3 reads CASSRSGGDSYEQYF. Here the CDR3 DNA reads TGCGCCAGCAGCCGAAGCGGGGGGGATTCCTACGAGCAGTACTTC.

Worth noting for this clone: A junction boundary mismatches the germline segment, possibly from a read error. V usage is TRBV7-7 and J usage is TRBJ2-1; 8 positions match TRBD1. Germline V gene sequence: CDR1 SSHAT, CDR2 FNYEAQ (reference sequence). This CDR3 comprises 15 residues. The CDR3 DNA is TGTGCCAGCAGCTTACGGTCAGGGGGCTACTATGAGCAGTTCTTC. Translating it yields CASSLRSGGYYEQFF. The entire variable domain, with the rest obtained from reference TRBV7-7 and TRBJ2-1, is as follows: GAGVSQSPRYKVTKRGQDVTLRCDPISSHATLYWYQQALGQGPEFLTYFNYEAQPDKSGLPSDRFSAERPEGSISTLTIQRTEQRDSAMYRCASSLRSGGYYEQFFGPGTRLTVL.

The chain links TRBV5-6 to TRBJ1-5, with 7 bases fitting TRBD1. J lost 9 bases, V lost 0 bases, and 9 bases had no gene match. Germline lookup yields CDR1 SGHDT and CDR2 YYEEEE. This CDR3 spans 15 amino acids. The CDR3 protein is CASSLGGTARRPQHF. In nucleotides, the CDR3 is TGTGCCAGCAGCTTGGGCGGGACAGCCAGAAGGCCCCAGCATTTT.

The chain is built from TRBV20-1 and TRBJ2-7, with TRBD1 as a possible D gene (5 bases). CDR1 is DFQATT, CDR2 SNEGSKA, per germline (reference sequence). The CDR3 totals 11 residues. V dropped 5 bases and J dropped 2 bases, with 7 bases sitting between them. Here the CDR3 DNA reads TGCAGTGCTCCCAGGGCCTACGAGCAGTACTTC. Its protein is CSAPRAYEQYF.

The rearrangement uses TRBV5-1 and TRBJ1-1; no reliable D call. V was cut by 4 bases and J by 0 bases, with 16 bases left in between. Germline V gene sequence: CDR1 SGHRS, CDR2 YFSETQ. The CDR3 totals 16 residues. This CDR3 reads CASSPPSRALNTEAFF. The CDR3 coding sequence is TGCGCCAGCAGCCCCCCCTCGCGGGCCTTGAACACTGAAGCTTTCTTT.

The chain employs TRBV5-4 and TRBJ2-7; D is perhaps TRBD2 (5 bases). From germline, CDR1 is SGHNT and CDR2 YYREEE (reference sequence). The V and J ends lost 0 bases and 6 bases respectively, with 10 bases between them. The CDR3 spans 13 residues. The CDR3 DNA is TGTGCCAGCAGCTTGGAGCCTGGGAGCGAGCAGTACTTC. Protein sequence: CASSLEPGSEQYF.

V is TRBV10-3 and J is TRBJ2-1, with 8 nucleotides matching TRBD1. This CDR3 comprises 14 residues. CDR1 ENHRY and CDR2 SYGVKD come from the germline V gene. Trimming cost V 4 bases and J 5 bases; bases outside gene matches: 4. CDR3 in amino acids: CAISAGTGNNEQFF. The CDR3 nucleotides read TGTGCCATCAGTGCAGGGACAGGAAACAATGAGCAGTTCTTC.

The J gene is TRBJ2-3, the V gene TRBV5-4; possible D gene TRBD2, 5 bases. Germline-derived CDR1 and CDR2 are SGHNT and YYREEE (reference sequence). V lost 4 bases, J lost 1 base, and 7 bases lay in between. This CDR3 comprises 13 residues. The CDR3 nucleotides are TGTGCCAGCAGCAACGGGGGCACAGATACGCAGTATTTT. It is translated as CASSNGGTDTQYF.

The chain joins TRBV7-3 to TRBJ2-3; 14 nucleotides match TRBD2. Germline V gene sequence: CDR1 SGHTA, CDR2 FQGTGA. The junction had 1 base not matched to a gene; V was cut back by 8 bases and J by 6 bases. The CDR3 loop spans 13 amino acids. CDR3 amino acids: CASGTSGGDTQYF. CDR3 sequence (DNA): TGTGCCAGCGGGACTAGCGGGGGTGATACGCAGTATTTT.

Here the CDR3 DNA reads TGTGCCAGCAGCTTAATCCGAGGCACAGATACGCAGTATTTT. Residues: CASSLIRGTDTQYF. The V gene is TRBV5-6, the J gene TRBJ2-3; D is unclear. V was shortened by 2 bases and J by 1 base, with 8 bases between the two germline ends. This CDR3 has 14 residues. Germline V lookup: CDR1 SGHDT, CDR2 YYEEEE. Combining the CDR3 with reference TRBV5-6 and TRBJ2-3 gives the whole variable domain DAGVTQSPTHLIKTRGQQVTLRCSPKSGHDTVSWYQQALGQGPQFIFQYYEEEERQRGNFPDRFSGHQFPNYSSELNVNALLLGDSALYLCASSLIRGTDTQYFGPGTRLTVL.

The V gene is TRBV7-9, the J gene TRBJ1-5, with TRBD1 identical over 7 bases. This CDR3 region has 16 residues. V was pared by 4 bases and J by 3 bases, with 9 bases of the junction left unmatched. CDR1 SEHNR and CDR2 FQNEAQ come from the germline V gene (reference sequence). CDR3: CASSSSLGQINQPQHF. CDR3 nucleotide sequence: TGTGCCAGCAGCTCCTCTTTGGGACAGATCAATCAGCCCCAGCATTTT.

The chain carries TRBV6-6 and TRBJ1-1; TRBD1 is a possible D gene (5 bases). CDR3 size: 14 residues. Germline V gene data show CDR1 as MNHNY and CDR2 as SVGAGI (reference sequence). The V end was cut by 2 bases, the J end by 1 base, with 8 bases between. This chain's CDR3 is CASSYGDRNTEAFF. CDR3 DNA: TGTGCCAGCAGTTACGGCGACAGGAACACTGAAGCTTTCTTT.

The J gene is TRBJ2-2, the V gene TRBV10-1, with D hard to call. V was trimmed by 0 bases and J by 6 bases, leaving 2 bases between them. CDR3 length: 12 residues. Germline CDR1 WNHNN, CDR2 SYGVQD (reference sequence). The CDR3 sequence: CASSESAGELFF. The CDR3 coding sequence is TGCGCCAGCAGTGAGTCCGCCGGGGAGCTGTTTTTT.

Here the CDR3 reads CATSRAAGGTQYF. The DNA for the CDR3 is TGTGCCACCAGCAGAGCGGCGGGCGGGACCCAGTACTTC. The chain carries TRBV15 and TRBJ2-5; perhaps TRBD2 as D (5 bases). The CDR3 consists of 13 residues. Trimming removed 1 base at V and 7 bases at J, with 10 bases between. The germline CDR1 and CDR2 sequences are LNHNV and YYDKDF (reference sequence).

This clone was seen only once. V usage is TRBV4-3 and J usage is TRBJ2-5; D ambiguous. V lost 0 bases and J lost 5, with 13 bases in between. Germline V gene data show CDR1 as LGHNA and CDR2 as YSLEER. This CDR3 comprises 15 residues. CDR3 in DNA: TGCGCCAGCAGCCAAGATTGGAGTAGTTCGGAGACCCAGTACTTC. It encodes CASSQDWSSSETQYF.

The chain has TRBV5-6 and TRBJ2-5; D is unresolved. This CDR3 region has 13 residues. Trimming removed 2 bases at V and 1 base at J, with 6 bases between. Germline lookup yields CDR1 SGHDT and CDR2 YYEEEE. The CDR3 coding sequence is TGTGCCAGCAGCTTTACAGCCCAAGAGACCCAGTACTTC. Translating it yields CASSFTAQETQYF.

The CDR3 spells CASSEDRNLRTNEKLFF. The CDR3 bases are TGTGCCAGCAGTGAGGACAGGAATCTTCGCACTAATGAAAAACTGTTTTTT. V and J are TRBV6-1 and TRBJ1-4; 7 nucleotides align to TRBD1. The length of the CDR3 is 17 residues. The germline V gene has CDR1 MNHNS and CDR2 SASEGT. V lost 3 bases, J lost 2 bases, and 9 bases stayed unmatched.

This clone appeared once. This rearrangement joins TRBV30 to TRBJ1-4, with D unclear. Deletions cut 8 bases from V and 6 bases from J, with 16 bases between. Germline CDR1 and CDR2: GTSNPN and SVGIG (reference sequence). The CDR3 runs 13 residues. The CDR3: CAGNRRVDEKLFF. DNA for the CDR3: TGTGCCGGGAATAGGAGAGTGGATGAAAAACTGTTTTTT.

This clone was detected only a few times. The chain combines TRBV11-2 with TRBJ1-4; TRBD1 matches at 9 bases. Losses at the gene ends were 5 bases for V and 5 bases for J; bases not matched to a gene: 6. The CDR3 consists of 15 residues. Germline V gene lookup returns CDR1 SGHAT and CDR2 FQNNGV. The CDR3 sequence: CASSRGGQGNEKLFF. The CDR3 DNA is TGTGCCAGCAGCCGAGGTGGACAGGGGAATGAAAAACTGTTTTTT.

The genes are TRBV28 and TRBJ2-5; maybe TRBD1 (6 bases). Looked up from germline, CDR1 is MDHEN and CDR2 is SYDVKM. The CDR3 spans 15 residues. V was pared by 3 bases and J by 2 bases, with 13 bases between. CDR3 sequence (DNA): TGTGCCAGCAGTTTGTGGAAAACAGGGCAAGAGACCCAGTACTTC. Translation gives CASSLWKTGQETQYF.

The chain has TRBV5-6 and TRBJ1-5, with 7 positions matching TRBD1. CDR3 length: 14 amino acids. CDR1 and CDR2 from the germline V gene are SGHDT and YYEEEE. V dropped 3 bases and J dropped 5; count of bases not matched to a gene: 5. CDR3 amino acids: CASSYGTAHQPQHF. DNA for the CDR3: TGTGCCAGCAGCTACGGGACAGCCCATCAGCCCCAGCATTTT.

The V call is TRBV6-5, the J call TRBJ1-3; a weak D match, TRBD1 (5 bases). Germline-derived CDR1 and CDR2 are MNHEY and SVGAGI. This CDR3 is 15 amino acids long. V was pared by 2 bases and J by 0 bases, with 8 bases between. DNA for the CDR3: TGTGCCAGCAGTTACAGACAGACCTCTGGAAACACCATATATTTT. Translated: CASSYRQTSGNTIYF.

The gene calls are TRBV10-3 and TRBJ1-1; D not certain. CDR1 ENHRY and CDR2 SYGVKD come from the germline V gene. V shed 7 bases and J shed 2 bases, with 11 bases lying between them. The CDR3 has 13 amino acids. This chain's CDR3 is CAITRAGNTEAFF. The DNA for the CDR3 is TGTGCCATCACCCGTGCAGGAAACACTGAAGCTTTCTTT.

This chain joins TRBV18 and TRBJ1-1; the D is unclear. This CDR3 is 14 amino acids long. Trimming left V 2 bases short and J 6 bases short, with 13 bases between. Germline lookup yields CDR1 KGHSH and CDR2 LQKENI. CDR3 residues: CASSPWAERAEAFF. The CDR3 DNA follows: TGTGCCAGCTCACCATGGGCGGAGAGGGCTGAAGCTTTCTTT.